This TCR beta chain is drawn from a study of regulatory T cells in long-lasting Graves disease. General study findings and limits: Persistent Graves' cases showed lower TCR diversity than newly diagnosed cases.

The CDR3 has 16 amino acids. Losses at the gene ends were 2 bases for V and 5 bases for J; bases not matched to a gene: 6. Germline lookup yields CDR1 SGHAT and CDR2 FQNNGV. Construction of the TCR beta libraries employed iRepertoire HTBI primers in conjunction with Arm-PCR of CDR3 regions. TCRdb reprocessed the multiplex PCR reads with MiXCR, giving one entry per CDR3 protein. Among more than 350,000 distinct CDR3 sequences listed, 21% were seen once. This clonotype was recorded at least ten times. Its matching antigen is unknown. The time point is: persistent/refractory GD, antithyroid drugs over 5 years with positive TRAb. The TCR library was made from RNA extracted from PBMCs.

The input for sequencing was peripheral blood mononuclear cells (PBMCs), taken when the disease was refractory, from a patient treated with antithyroid drugs. This sequence was found in a female donor with Graves disease. V is TRBV11-2 and J is TRBJ1-6, with TRBD1 identical over 7 bases. The CDR3 DNA sequence: TGTGCCAGCAGCTTAACCGGGACAGAAAATAATTCACCCCTCCACTTT. It translates to CASSLTGTENNSPLHF.